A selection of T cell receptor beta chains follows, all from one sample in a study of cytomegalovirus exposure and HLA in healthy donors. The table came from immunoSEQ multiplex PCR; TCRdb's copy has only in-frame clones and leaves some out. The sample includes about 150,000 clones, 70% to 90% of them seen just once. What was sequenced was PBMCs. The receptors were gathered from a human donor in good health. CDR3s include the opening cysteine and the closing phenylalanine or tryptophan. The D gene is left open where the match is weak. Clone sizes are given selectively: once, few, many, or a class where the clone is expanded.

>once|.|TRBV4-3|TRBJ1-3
TGCGCCAGCAGCCAAGGCCCCCCGGGGGGGGGAAACACCATATATTTT
CASSQGPPGGGNTIYF
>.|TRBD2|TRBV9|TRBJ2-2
TGTGCCAGCAGCCCGACCGTGGTTATTAGCGGGGGCCCTAAATTGGGGGAGCTGTTTTTT
CASSPTVVISGGPKLGELFF
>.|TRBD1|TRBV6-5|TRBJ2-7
TGTGCCAGCAGTTACGCAGGACAGGGGATGTACGAGCAGTACTTC
CASSYAGQGMYEQYF
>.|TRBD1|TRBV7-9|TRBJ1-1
TGTGCCAGCAGCTCTCGGACAGGGAGTACTGAAGCTTTCTTT
CASSSRTGSTEAFF
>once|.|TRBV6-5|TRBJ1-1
TGTGCCAGCAGGGACGGCAGGGTAAAGGGCACTGAAGCTTTCTTT
CASRDGRVKGTEAFF
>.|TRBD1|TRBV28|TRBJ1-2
TGTGCCAGCAGTTGGGACAGGAACTATGGCTACACCTTC
CASSWDRNYGYTF
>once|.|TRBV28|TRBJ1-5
TGTGCCAGCAGCATGGATAACAGGGCCAAACTCATCAATCAGCCCCAGCATTTT
CASSMDNRAKLINQPQHF
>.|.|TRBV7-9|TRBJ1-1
TGTGCCAGCAGCTTGATTTCTAGGACTGAAGCTTTCTTT
CASSLISRTEAFF
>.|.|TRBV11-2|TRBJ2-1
TGTGCCAGCAGCTTATTAGCGCCTCTGGGTTTTAGTGAGCAGTTCTTC
CASSLLAPLGFSEQFF
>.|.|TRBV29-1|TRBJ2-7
TGCAGCGTCGCCACAATATTAACCTACGAGCAGTACTTC
CSVATILTYEQYF
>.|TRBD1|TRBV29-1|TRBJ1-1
TGCAGCGTAACCGGGACAGAGAACACTGAAGCTTTCTTT
CSVTGTENTEAFF
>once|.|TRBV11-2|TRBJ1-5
TGTGCCAGCAGCTTAACGAGGGGGAATCAGCCCCAGCATTTT
CASSLTRGNQPQHF
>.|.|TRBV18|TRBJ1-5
TGTGCCAGCTCCCTGACAGTTGATCAGCCCCAGCATTTT
CASSLTVDQPQHF
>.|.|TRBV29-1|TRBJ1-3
TGCAGCGTTGAAGGCGAAAACACCATATATTTT
CSVEGENTIYF
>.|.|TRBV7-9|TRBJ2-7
TGTGCCAGCAGCTTACAGGGGAAGGGCGACGAGCAGTACTTC
CASSLQGKGDEQYF
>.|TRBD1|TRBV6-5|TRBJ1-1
TGTGCCAGCAGTTTCTCAGGGGGCTTTGGCACTGAAGCTTTCTTT
CASSFSGGFGTEAFF
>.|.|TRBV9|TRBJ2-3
TGTGCCAGCAGCGTAGGGGCATACACAGATACGCAGTATTTT
CASSVGAYTDTQYF
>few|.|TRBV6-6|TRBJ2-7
TGTGCCACCAGGGACACCTCCTACGAGCAGTACTTC
CATRDTSYEQYF
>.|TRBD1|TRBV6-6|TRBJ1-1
TGTGCCAGCAGTCACCAACAGGGGGCGGTCACTGAAGCTTTCTTT
CASSHQQGAVTEAFF
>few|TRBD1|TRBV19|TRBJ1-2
TGTGCCAGTAGTGCACAGGGGAAAAACTATGGCTACACCTTC
CASSAQGKNYGYTF
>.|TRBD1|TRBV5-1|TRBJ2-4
TGCGCCAGCAGCGGAGACAGGGTTGACAAAAACATTCAGTACTTC
CASSGDRVDKNIQYF
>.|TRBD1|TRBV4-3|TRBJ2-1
TGCGCCAGCAGCCAAGATCTCCCGGTGGGGGACAGGAGCAATGAGCAGTTCTTC
CASSQDLPVGDRSNEQFF